The rows below give T cell receptor beta chains drawn from one sample of a study of cytomegalovirus exposure and HLA in healthy donors. Sequenced by immunoSEQ multiplex PCR; TCRdb stores in-frame clones only, minus some. This table has about 280,000 clones, 80% to 90% appearing once. The sequencing input was PBMCs. The receptors were gathered from a young woman in good health and CMV-seronegative. CDR3s include the opening cysteine and the closing phenylalanine or tryptophan. D genes are given only for firm matches. For some rows the clone size is stated as once, few or many, or as a class when expanded; others skip it.

v_gene,j_gene,abundance,d_gene,CDR3aa,CDR3nt
TRBV19,TRBJ2-2,.,TRBD1,CASSIQGAGTGELFF,TGTGCCAGTAGTATACAGGGGGCGGGCACCGGGGAGCTGTTTTTT
TRBV5-6,TRBJ1-2,.,TRBD1,CASTIGGQGVYGYTF,TGTGCCAGCACCATAGGAGGACAGGGGGTATATGGCTACACCTTC
TRBV5-1,TRBJ2-3,.,.,CASSLANRRVTDTQYF,TGCGCCAGCAGCTTGGCCAACAGGCGAGTCACAGATACGCAGTATTTT
TRBV7-8,TRBJ2-1,.,TRBD2,CASSLSRSSGRLNEQFF,TGTGCCAGCAGCTTGTCCAGATCTAGCGGGAGGCTTAATGAGCAGTTCTTC
TRBV5-1,TRBJ2-5,.,TRBD2,CASSLRGGQQETQYF,TGCGCCAGCAGCCTACGGGGGGGACAACAAGAGACCCAGTACTTC
TRBV6-4,TRBJ1-1,.,.,CASSDRLILRQGNTEAFF,TGTGCCAGCAGTGACCGCCTTATCTTACGGCAGGGGAACACTGAAGCTTTCTTT
TRBV29-1,TRBJ1-5,.,.,CSVDQGPGQPQHF,TGCAGCGTTGATCAAGGTCCGGGTCAGCCCCAGCATTTT
TRBV7-2,TRBJ2-7,few,.,CASSFPEYEQYF,TGTGCCAGCAGCTTCCCCGAGTACGAGCAGTACTTC
TRBV4-3,TRBJ2-7,.,.,CASSQDGHGTYEQYF,TGCGCCAGCAGCCAAGATGGGCACGGGACCTACGAGCAGTACTTC
TRBV19,TRBJ2-7,.,TRBD2,CASSIRTSGSEAYEQYF,TGTGCCAGTAGTATTCGGACTAGCGGGAGCGAAGCCTACGAGCAGTACTTC
TRBV7-2,TRBJ2-7,few,.,CASSFDRAGNSYEQYF,TGTGCCAGCAGCTTCGATCGAGCAGGCAACTCCTACGAGCAGTACTTC
TRBV11-2,TRBJ2-5,.,.,CASSSEETQYF,TGTGCCAGCAGCTCGGAAGAGACCCAGTACTTC
TRBV5-1,TRBJ1-5,few,.,CASSRSGGNQPQHF,TGCGCCAGCAGCCGCAGCGGGGGCAATCAGCCCCAGCATTTT
TRBV18,TRBJ2-7,.,TRBD2,CASSRAGVPREQYF,TGTGCCAGCTCGCGAGCGGGAGTACCCCGCGAGCAGTACTTC
TRBV27,TRBJ2-1,.,.,CASTKTPGDLSYNEQFF,TGTGCCAGCACCAAAACCCCGGGGGACTTATCCTACAATGAGCAGTTCTTC
TRBV19,TRBJ1-1,once,TRBD1,CASRTRDRATEAFF,TGTGCCAGTAGAACCCGGGACAGGGCCACTGAAGCTTTCTTT
TRBV28,TRBJ2-7,once,.,CASQQGDSYEQYF,TGTGCCAGCCAACAGGGTGACTCCTACGAGCAGTACTTC
TRBV10-2,TRBJ2-7,.,.,CASTPGTYEQYF,TGCGCCAGCACCCCAGGGACCTACGAGCAGTACTTC
TRBV6-1,TRBJ2-7,.,TRBD1,CASSESGQGFYEQYF,TGTGCCAGCAGTGAGTCGGGACAGGGTTTCTACGAGCAGTACTTC
TRBV2,TRBJ2-7,.,.,CASSGTYGEQYF,TGTGCCAGCAGTGGGACTTATGGAGAGCAGTACTTC
TRBV19,TRBJ2-1,.,.,CASSGNWAHNEQFF,TGTGCCAGTAGTGGAAACTGGGCCCACAATGAGCAGTTCTTC
TRBV5-5,TRBJ2-7,.,.,CASSLVGTRDYEQYF,TGTGCCAGCAGCTTGGTTGGCACCCGGGACTACGAGCAGTACTTC
TRBV30,TRBJ1-4,.,.,CAWTTGEKLFF,TGTGCCTGGACCACGGGTGAAAAACTGTTTTTT
TRBV10-3,TRBJ2-3,.,TRBD1,CAISGVGQGSTDTQYF,TGTGCCATCAGTGGGGTGGGACAGGGCAGCACAGATACGCAGTATTTT
TRBV19,TRBJ2-5,.,.,CASSTLSTGWETQYF,TGTGCCAGTAGTACTCTTTCGACAGGTTGGGAGACCCAGTACTTC
TRBV5-6,TRBJ2-7,.,TRBD1,CASSLGTGGYEQYF,TGTGCCAGCAGCTTGGGGACAGGGGGATACGAGCAGTACTTC
TRBV19,TRBJ1-6,.,TRBD1,CASRPQGAGSPLHF,TGTGCCAGTAGGCCCCAGGGGGCGGGTTCACCCCTCCACTTT
TRBV9,TRBJ2-2,.,.,CASRRSEAGELFF,TGTGCCAGCAGGAGGTCAGAGGCCGGGGAGCTGTTTTTT
TRBV5-6,TRBJ1-5,.,TRBD1,CASSSAYRGVQPQHF,TGTGCCAGCAGCTCCGCCTACAGGGGAGTTCAGCCCCAGCATTTT
TRBV5-1,TRBJ2-1,.,TRBD2,CASSLPLAREDKTYNEQFF,TGCGCCAGCAGCTTACCTTTGGCGCGGGAGGACAAAACCTACAATGAGCAGTTCTTC
TRBV5-1,TRBJ2-7,.,TRBD1,CASSPGTGAYEQYF,TGCGCCAGCAGCCCCGGGACAGGGGCCTACGAGCAGTACTTC
TRBV7-6,TRBJ2-1,.,.,CASSSPDKTNEQFF,TGTGCCAGCAGCTCCCCGGACAAGACCAATGAGCAGTTCTTC